A single T cell receptor beta chain is shown here with its context. Its matching antigen is unknown. The source of the sample is a study of cytomegalovirus exposure and HLA in healthy donors. In the study overall: Genotyping showed roughly 81% of roughly 400 donors falling in the Caucasian-associated ancestry cluster.

Study-wide results and caveats: Later work showed greater clonal expansion in HLA-associated TCR beta chains than in equally common others. A later analysis found that most CMV-associated TCR beta chains appeared HLA-restricted.

It was with 60 Vbeta and 13 Jbeta primers that the PCR ran. The method was immunoSEQ multiplex PCR; TCRdb's version includes in-frame clones alone and lacks a portion of them. This sample carries 65,000 to 80,000 clones, with approximately 4.2% going to the ten biggest clones. Germline V gives CDR1 KGHSH, CDR2 LQKENI. The length of the CDR3 is 15 residues. V lost 6 bases and J 0 bases, leaving 14 bases between the germline ends. The rearrangement joins TRBV18 to TRBJ1-1, with D perhaps matching TRBD1 (6 bases). The sample comprised PBMCs. The sequence was collected from a man aged 25 to 40 in good health and CMV-seronegative. The CDR3 sequence: CASSEGQPMNTEAFF. The CDR3 coding sequence is TGTGCCAGCTCCGAAGGACAGCCCATGAACACTGAAGCTTTCTTT.